The present TCR beta chain was sequenced within a study of immune heterogeneity within non-small cell lung tumors. Study-level background: The composition of the tumors was several squamous cell carcinomas, fewer than 13 non-squamous carcinomas and 1 not otherwise specified.

Each sample used roughly 590 ng of genomic DNA from bulk tumor tissue. Spaced far apart, several biopsies were taken from each primary tumor during surgery. The study enrolled patients with untreated, newly diagnosed non-small cell lung cancer who underwent curative surgery. Regarding the study as a whole: Significant yet moderate, the positive correlation between local T-cell clonality and local tumor mutational burden reached an R of around 0.34. Within a patient, dominant CDR3 beta clonotypes were shared across sites, though different locations had unique frequent clones.

CDR3 of TCR beta was amplified by multiplex PCR that used 32 V and 13 J primers. From the multiplex PCR reads, TCRdb called clonotypes with MiXCR, one entry per CDR3 protein. The sample consists of 3,000 or so distinct CDR3 sequences, under 20% of them appearing once. This CDR3 has 13 amino acids. In germline, CDR1 is DFQATT, CDR2 SNEGSKA (reference sequence). Between the trimmed V and J ends, which lost 3 bases and 3 bases, there was a span of 12 bases. This clonotype is medium-sized by share. Its target is not known. The sequenced material came from lung tumor tissue. The J gene is TRBJ2-7, the V gene TRBV20-1; maybe TRBD2 (5 bases). The source is a man aged 50 or older with non-small cell lung cancer. The chain's CDR3 is CSASRGPVYEQYF. The CDR3 region has the DNA TGCAGTGCTAGCCGCGGGCCCGTCTACGAGCAGTACTTC.